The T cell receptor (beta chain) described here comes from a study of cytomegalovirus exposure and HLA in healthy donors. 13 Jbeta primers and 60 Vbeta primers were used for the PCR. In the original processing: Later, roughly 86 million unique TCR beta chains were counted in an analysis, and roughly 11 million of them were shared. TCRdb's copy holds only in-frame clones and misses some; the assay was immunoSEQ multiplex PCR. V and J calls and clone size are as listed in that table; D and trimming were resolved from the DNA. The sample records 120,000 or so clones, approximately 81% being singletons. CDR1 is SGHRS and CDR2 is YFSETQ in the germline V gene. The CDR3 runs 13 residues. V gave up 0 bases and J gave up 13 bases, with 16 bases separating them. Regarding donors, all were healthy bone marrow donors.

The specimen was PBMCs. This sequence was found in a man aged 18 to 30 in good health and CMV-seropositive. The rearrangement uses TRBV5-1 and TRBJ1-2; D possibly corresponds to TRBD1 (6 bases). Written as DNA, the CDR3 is TGCGCCAGCAGCTTGGAGGGGACACGACTATTCACCTTC. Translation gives CASSLEGTRLFTF.